These 8 T cell receptor beta chains were sequenced from one sample in a study of CD8+ T cells in alopecia areata. RNA extraction was followed by reverse transcription into cDNA, which acted as the sequencing template. Measured with immunoSEQ multiplex PCR; TCRdb has only the in-frame clones, and not every one. Here the sample spans around 200,000 clones, about 60% being singletons. As for treatment: oral pan-JAK inhibitor, 5-10 mg twice daily. This specimen consisted of CD8+ T cells sorted from blood, obtained at week 24, from a patient treated with tofacitinib. Receptor source: a human donor with alopecia areata.

The chain links TRBV7-9 to TRBJ1-1; D remains ambiguous. Germline assignment: CDR1 SEHNR and CDR2 FQNEAQ (reference sequence). V was pared by 5 bases and J by 7 bases, with 14 bases between. The length of the CDR3 is 13 residues. The DNA of the CDR3 is TGTGCCAGCAGCCAGCCGTGGATGGTTGAAGCTTTCTTT. Protein: CASSQPWMVEAFF.

The chain combines TRBV19 with TRBJ1-5, with TRBD1 as a possible D gene (6 bases). In germline, CDR1 is LNHDA, CDR2 SQIVND (reference sequence). CDR3 length equals 13 residues. V dropped 10 bases and J dropped 4 bases, with 14 bases sitting between them. The CDR3 loop reads CATRVGGNQPQHF. The DNA of the CDR3 is TGTGCCACAAGGGTAGGGGGAAATCAGCCCCAGCATTTT.

The V call is TRBV13, the J call TRBJ2-1, with D possibly TRBD2 on 6 matching bases. The CDR3 sequence is 14 residues long. The germline CDR1 and CDR2 sequences are PRHDT and FYEKMQ (reference sequence). V lost 5 bases and J lost 7, with 15 bases in between. CDR3 DNA: TGTGCCAGCAGCCCAGGAGGGCTTCTTAATGAGCAGTTCTTC. Residues: CASSPGGLLNEQFF.

V gene TRBV4-1 combines with J gene TRBJ2-1; 8 nucleotides align to TRBD2. This CDR3 has 14 amino acids. Germline assignment: CDR1 MGHRA and CDR2 YSYEKL. The ends lost 6 bases at V and 9 bases at J; junction bases unmatched: 10. CDR3 DNA sequence: TGCGCCAGCAGTCCCGCGGGGGGCCGCGGTGAGCAGTTCTTC. This translates into CASSPAGGRGEQFF.

The chain couples TRBV29-1 to TRBJ2-1, with D perhaps being TRBD1 or TRBD2 (7 bases each). Germline lookup yields CDR1 SQVTM and CDR2 ANQGSEA. This CDR3 has 12 residues. V lost 8 bases to trimming and J lost 6 bases, with 14 bases between them. CDR3 in amino acids: CSTPGGGNEQFF. The CDR3 DNA sequence: TGCAGCACCCCAGGGGGGGGCAATGAGCAGTTCTTC.

This chain joins TRBV5-6 and TRBJ2-1; possible D gene TRBD2, 6 bases. V dropped 0 bases and J dropped 8 bases, with 9 bases sitting between them. Germline V gene lookup returns CDR1 SGHDT and CDR2 YYEEEE. The CDR3 has 13 residues. The CDR3 DNA is TGTGCCAGCAGCTTGGGCAGGGACTATGAGCAGTTCTTC. This codes for CASSLGRDYEQFF.

V and J are TRBV2 and TRBJ2-5, with 8 bases aligning to TRBD2. Germline CDR1 SNHLY, CDR2 FYNNEI. The CDR3 covers 20 residues. Unmatched junction bases numbered 18, after V lost 1 base and J lost 2 bases. The CDR3 DNA follows: TGTGCCAGCAGTGAAGACCCAACCGGGGGGGCGACAACGAGACAAGAGACCCAGTACTTC. It yields the protein CASSEDPTGGATTRQETQYF.

The chain couples TRBV25-1 to TRBJ2-3, with 7 bases lining up with TRBD2. Germline V lookup: CDR1 MGHDK, CDR2 SYGVNS. The CDR3 is made up of 13 amino acids. The V segment lost 1 base and the J segment 6 bases; nucleotides outside the gene matches: 1. The CDR3 nucleotides read TGTGCCAGCAGTGAATTGGGGGGGGATACGCAGTATTTT. It codes for CASSELGGDTQYF.